What follows are 17 T cell receptor beta chains derived from one specimen sequenced in a study of early T cells in non-severe SARS-CoV-2 infection. TCRdb reprocessed the 5' RACE reads via MiXCR and lists one record per CDR3 protein. The repertoire holds nearly 55,000 distinct CDR3 sequences, with around 8.3% as singletons. Sequenced here: whole blood, sampled at baseline. All receptors come from an adult who was a healthcare worker with PCR-confirmed SARS-CoV-2 infection or an uninfected control (not recorded which).

This clonotype came up a few times. The chain uses TRBV3-1 and TRBJ2-1, with 11 bases aligning to TRBD1. The CDR3 consists of 15 residues. V gave up 2 bases and J gave up 6 bases; unmatched junction bases: 3. In germline, CDR1 is LGHDT, CDR2 YNNKEL (reference sequence). The CDR3 protein is CASSQTGTGGNEQFF. In DNA, the CDR3 is TGTGCCAGCAGCCAAACCGGGACAGGGGGCAATGAGCAGTTCTTC.

This clonotype was detected ten times or more. The chain couples TRBV15 to TRBJ2-5, with 11 bases lining up with TRBD2. CDR1 is LNHNV and CDR2 is YYDKDF in the germline V gene (reference sequence). V lost 9 bases to trimming and J lost 5 bases; unmatched junction nucleotides: 8. The CDR3 is 14 residues long. The CDR3 spells CATRETSGIETQYF. The CDR3 region has the DNA TGTGCCACTCGTGAGACTAGCGGGATTGAGACCCAGTACTTC.

The chain couples TRBV6-6 to TRBJ2-3, with 12 bases that match TRBD2. Trimming took 1 base from V and 2 from J; bases not matched to a gene: 7. The CDR3 is 18 residues long. Germline lookup yields CDR1 MNHNY and CDR2 SVGAGI (reference sequence). The chain's CDR3 is CASSYWSTSGRNTDTQYF. The CDR3 DNA sequence: TGTGCCAGCAGTTACTGGTCGACTAGCGGGAGAAACACAGATACGCAGTATTTT.

The chain uses TRBV29-1 and TRBJ2-1; 10 bases match TRBD2. V lost 6 bases to trimming and J lost 1 base; unmatched junction nucleotides: 3. Germline V gene data show CDR1 as SQVTM and CDR2 as ANQGSEA. The CDR3 consists of 14 residues. CDR3 bases: TGCAGCGTGGTACTAGCGGGGTCCTACAATGAGCAGTTCTTC. Translated, it gives CSVVLAGSYNEQFF.

This clonotype has at least ten counts. The chain is built from TRBV5-5 and TRBJ1-5; maybe TRBD1 (5 bases). V was shortened by 7 bases and J by 3 bases, with 11 bases between the two germline ends. This CDR3 has 13 amino acids. Germline V gene sequence: CDR1 SGHKS, CDR2 YYEKEE (reference sequence). CDR3 bases: TGTGCCAGCGGGGCAGGGATCAATCAGCCCCAGCATTTT. Translating it yields CASGAGINQPQHF.

This clonotype was detected ten times or more. CDR3 sequence: CASRNRDREEENTEAFF. The CDR3 DNA follows: TGTGCCAGCCGAAATCGCGACAGGGAAGAGGAAAACACTGAAGCTTTCTTT. This chain joins TRBV21-1 and TRBJ1-1; TRBD1 reflects the table's D call only, with no check against the DNA. TRBV21-1 is shown as a pseudogene. The length of the CDR3 is 17 residues.

A few counts support this clonotype. The DNA of the CDR3 is TGTGCCAGCAGTTCGGGCTGGGATTATGGCTACACCTTC. Translation gives CASSSGWDYGYTF. The gene calls are TRBV28 and TRBJ1-2, with D unresolved. Germline V CDR1 and CDR2: MDHEN, SYDVKM. The CDR3 has 13 amino acids. V was trimmed by 4 bases and J by 5 bases, leaving 11 bases between them.

This clonotype was seen only a few times. This sequence joins TRBV9 and TRBJ1-5; no clear D gene. The CDR3 has 15 amino acids. Trimming cost V 3 bases and J 0 bases, with 10 bases left between them. Germline CDR1 and CDR2: SGDLS and YYNGEE. Here the CDR3 reads CASSATDYSNQPQHF. The CDR3 DNA sequence: TGTGCCAGCAGCGCGACGGATTATAGCAATCAGCCCCAGCATTTT.

The sample holds a few counts of this clonotype. The V gene is TRBV27, the J gene TRBJ2-3; TRBD1 agrees at 8 bases. The germline CDR1 and CDR2 sequences are MNHEY and SMNVEV (reference sequence). The CDR3 contains 16 residues. Trimming at V came to 3 bases and at J to 6 bases, leaving 11 bases not matched to a gene. The CDR3, as DNA: TGTGCCAGCAGTTTTTCAGGGGGCCGAGTATACGATACGCAGTATTTT. It encodes CASSFSGGRVYDTQYF.

This clonotype was counted many times. This chain links TRBV20-1 with TRBJ2-3, with 7 bases matching TRBD2. Looked up from germline, CDR1 is DFQATT and CDR2 is SNEGSKA (reference sequence). J lost 5 bases, V lost 0 bases, and 11 bases had no gene match. The CDR3 is 16 amino acids. The CDR3 nucleotides are TGCAGTGCTAGAGATACCCGGGAGGTGGGGATAGATACGCAGTATTTT. Translation: CSARDTREVGIDTQYF.

The J gene is TRBJ1-3, the V gene TRBV6-1; 8 bases match TRBD1. After removal of 8 bases from V and 2 bases from J, the junction contained 5 bases not matched to a gene. The CDR3 runs 14 residues. Germline-derived CDR1 and CDR2 are MNHNS and SASEGT. Here the CDR3 DNA reads TGTGCCAGCGTCAGGGACAGGACTGGAAACACCATATATTTT. Its protein product is CASVRDRTGNTIYF.

This clonotype came up many times. This chain uses TRBV3-1 with TRBJ2-7, with TRBD2 matching over 11 bases. The length of the CDR3 is 15 residues. CDR1 and CDR2 (germline): LGHDT, YNNKEL (reference sequence). Losses at the gene ends were 0 bases for V and 6 bases for J; bases not matched to a gene: 4. Here the CDR3 reads CASSQELAGVREQYF. The CDR3, as DNA: TGTGCCAGCAGCCAAGAACTAGCGGGAGTCCGCGAGCAGTACTTC.

In its sample, this clonotype was seen many times. The genes are TRBV20-1 and TRBJ2-3; weak D call: TRBD2 (5 bases). Trimming took off 6 bases at V and 4 bases at J, with 14 bases between the two ends. The germline CDR1 and CDR2 sequences are DFQATT and SNEGSKA (reference sequence). The CDR3 runs 13 residues. This CDR3 is CSANGISADTQYF. The DNA for the CDR3 is TGCAGTGCCAACGGGATTTCGGCAGATACGCAGTATTTT.

V and J are TRBV6-1 and TRBJ1-2; no clear D. Germline V gene lookup returns CDR1 MNHNS and CDR2 SASEGT. CDR3 length: 13 amino acids. V lost 3 bases, J lost 8 bases, and 13 bases lay in between. The CDR3 DNA reads TGTGCCAGCAGTGACGGCATTGGCCGGGGCTACACCTTC. Translation: CASSDGIGRGYTF.

This clonotype was seen at least ten times. The chain has TRBV7-9 and TRBJ1-1; D is unclear. CDR3 size: 14 residues. Trimming took 1 base from V and 6 from J, leaving 12 bases between them. Germline lookup yields CDR1 SEHNR and CDR2 FQNEAQ (reference sequence). CDR3 DNA: TGTGCCAGCAGCTTAGATTCGGGCCTCGCTGAAGCTTTCTTT. Protein: CASSLDSGLAEAFF.

This clonotype was detected ten times or more. The chain links TRBV12-3 or TRBV12-4 to TRBJ2-1; 7 bases align to TRBD1. The CDR3 is 13 amino acids. With V trimmed by 10 bases and J by 7 bases, 10 bases remained unmatched. CDR3 amino acids: CATRQGMANEQFF. DNA for the CDR3: TGTGCCACCCGACAGGGAATGGCAAATGAGCAGTTCTTC.

The genes are TRBV7-6 and TRBJ2-1; 7 nucleotides align to TRBD1. The trim removed 2 bases at V and 8 bases at J, leaving 12 bases unmatched. Germline assignment: CDR1 SGHVS and CDR2 FNYEAQ. This CDR3 has 16 residues. CDR3 bases: TGTGCCAGCAGCTTATATACCCGACAGGGCGGAGATGAGCAGTTCTTC. This encodes CASSLYTRQGGDEQFF.